This T cell receptor beta chain came from a study of shared clonotypes between healthy human individuals. Study-level findings and limits: Naive CD4 clonotypes overlapped across a handful of donors at approximately 4.5%. Across subsets, estimated richness was generally greater for naive than for memory populations.

Clones were read by immunoSEQ multiplex PCR, and TCRdb kept only the in-frame ones, dropping some. The data show around 95,000 clones, with roughly two thirds seen just once and about 45% held by the top ten. Note on this clone: The antigen is unknown.

This sequence was found in a man in his thirties or forties in good health. The sample consisted of memory CD8+ T cells sorted from blood. Subset here: CD45RO+ cells pooled with CCR7-negative TemRA cells.

CDR3 sequence: CASSVGTIYEQYF. CDR3 DNA sequence: TGTGCCAGCTCCGTCGGGACTATCTACGAGCAGTACTTC. This chain connects TRBV7-8 to TRBJ2-7; 7 bases line up with TRBD2. This CDR3 comprises 13 residues. Germline CDR1 is SGHVS and CDR2 is FQNEAQ. The J segment lost 3 bases and the V segment lost 8 bases, leaving 7 bases of the junction unmatched. Variable domain in full (rest from reference TRBV7-8 and TRBJ2-7): GAGVSQSPRYKVAKRGQDVALRCDPISGHVSLFWYQQALGQGPEFLTYFQNEAQLDKSGLPSDRFFAERPEGSVSTLKIQRTQQEDSAVYLCASSVGTIYEQYFGPGTRLTVT.